Listed here are 30 T cell receptor beta chains from one sample, sequenced in a study of identifying expanded T cells in peripheral blood. Measured with immunoSEQ multiplex PCR; TCRdb has only the in-frame clones, and not every one. The sample consists of over 90,000 clones, about nine tenths of them appearing once. The sample comprised blood. Every receptor here comes from a person aged 18 to 70 in good health.

V is TRBV25-1 and J is TRBJ1-4; D remains unclear. V was clipped by 7 bases and J by 6 bases, with 6 bases between them. Germline V lookup: CDR1 MGHDK, CDR2 SYGVNS. This CDR3 is built from 11 residues. The CDR3 coding sequence is TGTGCCAGCAATGTAGATGAAAAACTGTTTTTT. It encodes CASNVDEKLFF.

The table lists this clone with a few counts. The V and J genes are TRBV6-5 and TRBJ2-7; the D gene is possibly TRBD2 (5 bases). V lost 4 bases and J lost 1, with 11 bases in between. The CDR3 is 14 amino acids. Per germline, CDR1 MNHEY and CDR2 SVGAGI. CDR3 in DNA: TGTGCCAGCAGTTCCCGGGAAGGATCCTACGAGCAGTACTTC. Translated: CASSSREGSYEQYF.

This clone was seen a single time. The chain has TRBV28 and TRBJ1-2; D gene uncertain. CDR1 MDHEN and CDR2 SYDVKM come from the germline V gene. Trimming took 4 bases from V and 0 from J, leaving 9 bases between them. This CDR3 has 14 amino acids. The CDR3 reads CASSSAPTNYGYTF. The CDR3, as DNA: TGTGCCAGCAGTTCCGCCCCCACTAACTATGGCTACACCTTC.

The chain couples TRBV6-5 to TRBJ1-3; the D gene is possibly TRBD1 (6 bases). V was shortened by 0 bases and J by 1 base, with 10 bases between the two germline ends. The CDR3 sequence is 16 residues long. CDR1 MNHEY and CDR2 SVGAGI come from the germline V gene. For the CDR3, the DNA is TGTGCCAGCAGTTACTCCATGACAGGATCTGGAAACACCATATATTTT. Translation: CASSYSMTGSGNTIYF.

The gene calls are TRBV11-2 and TRBJ2-7, with a weak D call TRBD2 (6 bases). Trimming stripped 0 bases from V and 6 bases from J, with 9 bases between. CDR3 size: 13 residues. Germline V gene data show CDR1 as SGHAT and CDR2 as FQNNGV. This chain's CDR3 is CASSLDLEGEQYF. The CDR3 DNA reads as TGTGCCAGCAGCTTAGATCTGGAGGGCGAGCAGTACTTC.

The V gene is TRBV29-1, the J gene TRBJ1-3, with unresolved D. This CDR3 has 13 amino acids. V lost 3 bases, J lost 1 base, and 7 bases lay in between. Germline CDR1 reads SQVTM; CDR2 reads ANQGSEA. The CDR3 DNA follows: TGCAGCGTTGATGCGGGGTCTGGAAACACCATATATTTT. Encoded protein: CSVDAGSGNTIYF.

This chain joins TRBV11-3 and TRBJ2-2, with a tentative D call TRBD1 (6 bases). V was clipped by 2 bases and J by 7 bases, with 8 bases between them. The CDR3 extends over 13 amino acids. The germline gives CDR1 SGHNT, CDR2 YENEEA. The CDR3 DNA follows: TGTGCCAGCAGCTTAAGACAGGTCGGGGAGCTGTTTTTT. It translates to CASSLRQVGELFF.

This clone was observed a single time. The rearrangement joins TRBV21-1 to TRBJ2-4; the table's D call, TRBD2, has no DNA check behind it. TRBV21-1 is listed as a pseudogene. This CDR3 is built from 14 residues. Here the CDR3 reads CASSTGLAKNIQYF. The CDR3 DNA follows: TGTGCCAGCAGCACCGGACTAGCCAAAAACATTCAGTACTTC.

The chain couples TRBV6-1 to TRBJ1-5; possibly TRBD1 for D (5 bases). Trimming took off 4 bases at V and 6 bases at J, with 13 bases between the two ends. The CDR3 covers 14 residues. In germline, CDR1 is MNHNS, CDR2 SASEGT. The CDR3 bases are TGTGCCAGCAGTGTTGCCGCAGGGTTTCAGCCCCAGCATTTT. Amino acids: CASSVAAGFQPQHF.

Here the CDR3 reads CASSQIGQGYGYTF. CDR3 in DNA: TGCGCCAGCAGCCAAATCGGACAGGGCTATGGCTACACCTTC. V usage is TRBV5-1 and J usage is TRBJ1-2, with 8 bases fitting TRBD1. This CDR3 comprises 14 residues. Losses at the gene ends were 4 bases for V and 4 bases for J; bases not matched to a gene: 6. Germline assignment: CDR1 SGHRS and CDR2 YFSETQ.

The chain couples TRBV7-9 to TRBJ1-1; D not resolved. CDR1 and CDR2 from the germline V gene are SEHNR and FQNEAQ (reference sequence). V was pared by 6 bases and J by 6 bases, with 14 bases between. The CDR3 length is 13 residues. As DNA, the CDR3 is TGTGCCAGCAGACCCCACGAACAGCCTGAAGCTTTCTTT. As protein: CASRPHEQPEAFF.

V and J are TRBV6-5 and TRBJ2-1; 9 positions agree with TRBD1. This CDR3 has 15 amino acids. J was trimmed by 4 bases and V by 6 bases; bases with no gene match: 7. Germline-derived CDR1 and CDR2 are MNHEY and SVGAGI. This CDR3 reads CASSITGGTYNEQFF. Here the CDR3 DNA reads TGTGCCAGCAGCATTACAGGGGGCACATACAATGAGCAGTTCTTC.

CDR3 nucleotides: TGTGCCAGTAGTAGAGGAGCCGATGGCTACACCTTC. Residues: CASSRGADGYTF. The J gene is TRBJ1-2, the V gene TRBV19; no clear D gene. The CDR3 has 12 residues. Germline assignment: CDR1 LNHDA and CDR2 SQIVND (reference sequence). Deletions cut 4 bases from V and 6 bases from J, with 9 bases between.

The rearrangement links TRBV7-3 to TRBJ2-7; possibly TRBD2 for D (6 bases). The CDR3 loop spans 15 amino acids. Trimming removed 5 bases from V and 0 bases from J, with 14 bases in between. Germline V gene sequence: CDR1 SGHTA, CDR2 FQGTGA. The chain's CDR3 is CASSPRPRGSYEQYF. The CDR3 coding sequence is TGTGCCAGCAGCCCCCGCCCGCGGGGCTCCTACGAGCAGTACTTC.

The chain employs TRBV18 and TRBJ2-1; 7 bases fit TRBD1. The germline V gene has CDR1 KGHSH and CDR2 LQKENI. Trimming at V came to 5 bases and at J to 5 bases, leaving 6 bases not matched to a gene. This CDR3 comprises 14 residues. The CDR3 nucleotides are TGTGCCAGCTCAGCCCGGGACAGTAACAATGAGCAGTTCTTC. Its translation: CASSARDSNNEQFF. Filled out from reference TRBV18 and TRBJ2-1, the complete variable domain reads NAGVMQNPRHLVRRRGQEARLRCSPMKGHSHVYWYRQLPEEGLKFMVYLQKENIIDESGMPKERFSAEFPKEGPSILRIQQVVRGDSAAYFCASSARDSNNEQFFGPGTRLTVL.

This clone came up once. This chain links TRBV2 with TRBJ2-3, with D tentatively TRBD2 (5 bases). This CDR3 has 12 amino acids. The V gene's germline CDR1 is SNHLY and CDR2 FYNNEI. Trimming removed 5 bases from V and 3 bases from J, with 6 bases in between. CDR3 in DNA: TGTGCCAGCAGTCGGGGAACAGATACGCAGTATTTT. Translation gives CASSRGTDTQYF. The complete variable domain, with remaining parts taken from reference TRBV2 and TRBJ2-3, reads EPEVTQTPSHQVTQMGQEVILRCVPISNHLYFYWYRQILGQKVEFLVSFYNNEISEKSEIFDDQFSVERPDGSNFTLKIRSTKLEDSAMYFCASSRGTDTQYFGPGTRLTVL.

The chain recombines TRBV6-5 with TRBJ2-1; 10 bases agree with TRBD1. Trimming removed 5 bases from V and 6 bases from J; junction bases left unmatched: 4. This CDR3 spans 14 amino acids. CDR1 is MNHEY, CDR2 SVGAGI, per germline. The CDR3 is CASSNRDRGNEQFF. The CDR3 DNA reads TGTGCCAGCAGTAACCGGGACAGGGGCAATGAGCAGTTCTTC.

The V and J genes are TRBV11-2 and TRBJ2-1, with 7 bases identical to TRBD2. V trimming: 1 base; J trimming: 7 bases; junction bases outside the gene matches: 19. Germline V gene data show CDR1 as SGHAT and CDR2 as FQNNGV. There are 19 residues in the CDR3. The CDR3 sequence: CASSLGSPLRSGNRNEQFF. CDR3 bases: TGTGCCAGCAGCTTAGGTAGCCCACTGAGGAGCGGGAACCGGAATGAGCAGTTCTTC.

The rearrangement joins TRBV28 to TRBJ2-5; D not certain. The V gene's germline CDR1 is MDHEN and CDR2 SYDVKM. Trimming shortened V by 6 bases and J by 3 bases, and 5 bases separated the two germline ends. The CDR3 has 11 amino acids. In DNA, the CDR3 is TGTGCCAGCAGGTTGGAAGAGACCCAGTACTTC. This encodes CASRLEETQYF. The whole variable domain, filled in from reference TRBV28 and TRBJ2-5, reads DVKVTQSSRYLVKRTGEKVFLECVQDMDHENMFWYRQDPGLGLRLIYFSYDVKMKEKGDIPEGYSVSREKKERFSLILESASTNQTSMYLCASRLEETQYFGPGTRLLVL.

The chain uses TRBV4-1 and TRBJ2-7, with TRBD2 matching 13 bases. The CDR3 extends over 16 amino acids. Germline V CDR1 and CDR2: MGHRA, YSYEKL. The ends lost 3 bases at V and 5 bases at J; junction bases unmatched: 7. This CDR3 reads CASSQDGTSGTHEQYF. CDR3 sequence (DNA): TGCGCCAGCAGCCAGGACGGGACTAGCGGGACGCACGAGCAGTACTTC.

This chain joins TRBV19 and TRBJ2-1; no clear D. The V end was cut by 2 bases, the J end by 4 bases, with 12 bases between. CDR1 LNHDA and CDR2 SQIVND come from the germline V gene (reference sequence). CDR3 length equals 15 residues. CDR3 amino acids: CASSILSKPYNEQFF. Here the CDR3 DNA reads TGTGCCAGTAGTATACTCAGCAAGCCTTACAATGAGCAGTTCTTC.

This clone is a singleton in its sample. The rearrangement joins TRBV6-6 to TRBJ2-1; 9 bases agree with TRBD2. Germline CDR1 is MNHNY and CDR2 is SVGAGI (reference sequence). Losses at the gene ends were 0 bases for V and 16 bases for J; bases not matched to a gene: 7. The CDR3 loop spans 13 amino acids. The DNA for the CDR3 is TGTGCCAGCAGTTACTCGATCGCTAGCGGGATATTCTTC. Its protein is CASSYSIASGIFF.

The rearrangement links TRBV2 to TRBJ1-4; D gene uncertain. Trimming took off 8 bases at V and 7 bases at J, with 8 bases between the two ends. Germline-derived CDR1 and CDR2 are SNHLY and FYNNEI. This CDR3 comprises 11 residues. CDR3 in DNA: TGTGCCAGCCGCCTTTTTGAAAAACTGTTTTTT. Its protein product is CASRLFEKLFF.

J is TRBJ1-5 and V is TRBV19; possibly TRBD1 for D (6 bases). Germline assignment: CDR1 LNHDA and CDR2 SQIVND (reference sequence). The length of the CDR3 is 14 residues. With 7 bases removed from V and 2 bases from J, the gap between germline ends came to 12 bases. The CDR3 is CASNEQGGNQPQHF. The CDR3 nucleotides read TGTGCCAGTAATGAACAGGGAGGCAATCAGCCCCAGCATTTT. Drawing the rest from reference TRBV19 and TRBJ1-5, the complete variable domain is DGGITQSPKYLFRKEGQNVTLSCEQNLNHDAMYWYRQDPGQGLRLIYYSQIVNDFQKGDIAEGYSVSREKKESFPLTVTSAQKNPTAFYLCASNEQGGNQPQHFGDGTRLSIL.

The chain couples TRBV5-1 to TRBJ2-5, with TRBD1 identical over 9 bases. This CDR3 comprises 14 residues. CDR1 and CDR2 (germline): SGHRS, YFSETQ. V gave up 4 bases and J gave up 2 bases; unmatched junction bases: 3. This CDR3 is CASSGGTGQETQYF. CDR3 nucleotide sequence: TGCGCCAGCAGCGGAGGGACAGGGCAAGAGACCCAGTACTTC.

CDR3 nucleotides: TGTGCCAGCTCACCAGGCAGGGAGGATACGCAGTATTTT. It codes for CASSPGREDTQYF. The V gene is TRBV18, the J gene TRBJ2-3; D is perhaps TRBD1 or TRBD2 (5 bases each). Between the trimmed V and J ends, which lost 2 bases and 6 bases, there was a span of 9 bases. Germline-derived CDR1 and CDR2 are KGHSH and LQKENI. The CDR3 is 13 amino acids. Together with reference TRBV18 and TRBJ2-3, the CDR3 gives the full variable domain: NAGVMQNPRHLVRRRGQEARLRCSPMKGHSHVYWYRQLPEEGLKFMVYLQKENIIDESGMPKERFSAEFPKEGPSILRIQQVVRGDSAAYFCASSPGREDTQYFGPGTRLTVL.

The V and J genes are TRBV7-9 and TRBJ1-1; D is undetermined. This CDR3 has 12 amino acids. V was trimmed by 2 bases and J by 5 bases, leaving 6 bases between them. CDR1 is SEHNR and CDR2 is FQNEAQ in the germline V gene (reference sequence). The CDR3 reads CASSLSKTEAFF. The DNA for the CDR3 is TGTGCCAGCAGCTTAAGCAAGACTGAAGCTTTCTTT.

This clone has a handful of counts. The gene calls are TRBV7-3 and TRBJ1-1; D perhaps matches TRBD1 (6 bases). CDR3 length equals 17 residues. Per the germline V gene, CDR1 is SGHTA and CDR2 is FQGTGA. The V gene lost 1 base and the J gene lost 6 bases, with 21 bases spanning the gap. CDR3 nucleotides: TGTGCCAGCAGCTTAAGCGGGCCTGATGGGGGGCTGTCTGAAGCTTTCTTT. It encodes CASSLSGPDGGLSEAFF.

The rearrangement links TRBV7-6 to TRBJ1-3; weak D call: TRBD1 (5 bases). V was trimmed by 0 bases and J by 2 bases, leaving 5 bases between them. Germline V gives CDR1 SGHVS, CDR2 FNYEAQ. This CDR3 is 14 amino acids long. CDR3 coding DNA: TGTGCCAGCAGCTTAGCGGGACCTGGAAACACCATATATTTT. The encoded protein is CASSLAGPGNTIYF.

J is TRBJ2-2 and V is TRBV18, with 9 bases identical to TRBD1. This CDR3 is built from 18 residues. V gave up 2 bases and J gave up 6 bases; unmatched junction bases: 13. From germline, CDR1 is KGHSH and CDR2 LQKENI. The CDR3 coding sequence is TGTGCCAGCTCACCATCAAACGATCCGGGACAGGGCCCCGGGGAGCTGTTTTTT. The encoded protein is CASSPSNDPGQGPGELFF.